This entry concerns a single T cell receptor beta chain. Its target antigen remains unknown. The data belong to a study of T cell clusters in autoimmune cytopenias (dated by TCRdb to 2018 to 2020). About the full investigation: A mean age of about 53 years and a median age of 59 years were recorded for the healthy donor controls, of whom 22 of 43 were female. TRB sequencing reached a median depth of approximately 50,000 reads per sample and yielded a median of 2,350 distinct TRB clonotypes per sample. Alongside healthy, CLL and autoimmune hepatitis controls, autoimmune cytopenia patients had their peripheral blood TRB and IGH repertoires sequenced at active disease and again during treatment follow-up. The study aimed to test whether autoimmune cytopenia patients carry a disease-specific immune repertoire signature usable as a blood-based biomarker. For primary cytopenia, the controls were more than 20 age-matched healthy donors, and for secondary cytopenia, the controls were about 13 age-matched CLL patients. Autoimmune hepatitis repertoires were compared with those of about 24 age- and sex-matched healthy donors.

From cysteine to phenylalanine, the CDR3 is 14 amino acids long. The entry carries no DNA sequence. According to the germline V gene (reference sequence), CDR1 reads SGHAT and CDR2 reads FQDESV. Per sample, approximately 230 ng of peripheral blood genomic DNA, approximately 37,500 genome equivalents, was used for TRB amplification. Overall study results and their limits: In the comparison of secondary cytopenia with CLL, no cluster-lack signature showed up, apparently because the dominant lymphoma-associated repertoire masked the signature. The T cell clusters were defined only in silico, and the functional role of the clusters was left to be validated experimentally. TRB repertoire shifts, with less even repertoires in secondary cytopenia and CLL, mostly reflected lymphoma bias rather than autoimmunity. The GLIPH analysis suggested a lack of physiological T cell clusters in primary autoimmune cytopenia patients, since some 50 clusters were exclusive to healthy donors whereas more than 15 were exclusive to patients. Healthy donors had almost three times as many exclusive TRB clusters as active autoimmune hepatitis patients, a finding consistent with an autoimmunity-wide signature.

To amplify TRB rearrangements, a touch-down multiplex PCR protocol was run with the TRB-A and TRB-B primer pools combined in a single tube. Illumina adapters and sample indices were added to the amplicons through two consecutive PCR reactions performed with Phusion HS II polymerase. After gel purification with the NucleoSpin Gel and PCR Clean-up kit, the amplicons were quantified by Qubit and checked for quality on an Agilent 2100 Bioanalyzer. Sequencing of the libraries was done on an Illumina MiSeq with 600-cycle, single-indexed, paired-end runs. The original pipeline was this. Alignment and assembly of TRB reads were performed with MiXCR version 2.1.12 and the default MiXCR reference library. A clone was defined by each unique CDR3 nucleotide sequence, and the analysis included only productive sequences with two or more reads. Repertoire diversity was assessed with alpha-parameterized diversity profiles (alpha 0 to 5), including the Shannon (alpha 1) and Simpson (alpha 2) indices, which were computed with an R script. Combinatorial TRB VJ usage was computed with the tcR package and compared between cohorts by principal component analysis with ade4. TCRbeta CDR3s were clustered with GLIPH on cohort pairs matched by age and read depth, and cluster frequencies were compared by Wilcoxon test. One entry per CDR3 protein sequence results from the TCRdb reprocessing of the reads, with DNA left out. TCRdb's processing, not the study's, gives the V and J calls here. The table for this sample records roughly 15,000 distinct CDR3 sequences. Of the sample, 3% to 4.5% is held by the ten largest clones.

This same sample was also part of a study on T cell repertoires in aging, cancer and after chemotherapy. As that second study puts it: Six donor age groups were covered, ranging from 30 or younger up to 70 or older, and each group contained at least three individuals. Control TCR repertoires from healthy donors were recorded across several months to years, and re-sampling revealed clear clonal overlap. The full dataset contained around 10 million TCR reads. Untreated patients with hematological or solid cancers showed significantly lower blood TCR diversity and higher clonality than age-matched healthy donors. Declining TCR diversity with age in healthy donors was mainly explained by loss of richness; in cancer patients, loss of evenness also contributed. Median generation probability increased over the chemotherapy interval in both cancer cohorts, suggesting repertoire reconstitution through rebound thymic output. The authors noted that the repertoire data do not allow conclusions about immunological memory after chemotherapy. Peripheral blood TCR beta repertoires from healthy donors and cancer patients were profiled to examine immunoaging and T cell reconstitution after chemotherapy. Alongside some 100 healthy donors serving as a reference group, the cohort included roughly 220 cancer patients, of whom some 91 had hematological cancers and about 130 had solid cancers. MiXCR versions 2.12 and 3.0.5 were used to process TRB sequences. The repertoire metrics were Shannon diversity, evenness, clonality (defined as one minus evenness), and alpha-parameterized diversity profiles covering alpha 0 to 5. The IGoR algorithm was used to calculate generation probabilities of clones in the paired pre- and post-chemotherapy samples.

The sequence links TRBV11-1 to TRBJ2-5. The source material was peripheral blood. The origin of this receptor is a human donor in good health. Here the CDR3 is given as CASSPTGGRETQYF. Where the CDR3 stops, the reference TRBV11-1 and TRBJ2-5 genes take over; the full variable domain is EAEVAQSPRYKITEKSQAVAFWCDPISGHATLYWYRQILGQGPELLVQFQDESVVDDSQLPKDRFSAERLKGVDSTLKIQPAELGDSAMYLCASSPTGGRETQYFGPGTRLLVL.